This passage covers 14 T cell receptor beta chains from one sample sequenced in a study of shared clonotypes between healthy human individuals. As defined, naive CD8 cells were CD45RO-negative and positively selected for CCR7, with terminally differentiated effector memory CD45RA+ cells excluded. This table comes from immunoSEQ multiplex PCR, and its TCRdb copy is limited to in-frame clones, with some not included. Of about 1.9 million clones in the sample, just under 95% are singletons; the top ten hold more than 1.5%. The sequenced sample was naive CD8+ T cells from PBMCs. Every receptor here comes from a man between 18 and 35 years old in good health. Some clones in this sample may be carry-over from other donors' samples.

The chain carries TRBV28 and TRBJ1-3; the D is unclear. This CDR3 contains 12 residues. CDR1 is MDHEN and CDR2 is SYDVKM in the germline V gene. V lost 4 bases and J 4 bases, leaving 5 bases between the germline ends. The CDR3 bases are TGTGCCAGCAGTTCTGTCGGAAACACCATATATTTT. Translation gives CASSSVGNTIYF. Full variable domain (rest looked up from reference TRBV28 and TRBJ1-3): DVKVTQSSRYLVKRTGEKVFLECVQDMDHENMFWYRQDPGLGLRLIYFSYDVKMKEKGDIPEGYSVSREKKERFSLILESASTNQTSMYLCASSSVGNTIYFGEGSWLTVV.

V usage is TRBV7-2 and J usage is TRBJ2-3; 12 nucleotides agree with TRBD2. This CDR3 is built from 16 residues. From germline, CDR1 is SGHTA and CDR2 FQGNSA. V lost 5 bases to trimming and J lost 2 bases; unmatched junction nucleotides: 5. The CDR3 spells CASSPWTSGVTDTQYF. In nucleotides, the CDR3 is TGTGCCAGCAGCCCGTGGACTAGCGGGGTCACAGATACGCAGTATTTT.

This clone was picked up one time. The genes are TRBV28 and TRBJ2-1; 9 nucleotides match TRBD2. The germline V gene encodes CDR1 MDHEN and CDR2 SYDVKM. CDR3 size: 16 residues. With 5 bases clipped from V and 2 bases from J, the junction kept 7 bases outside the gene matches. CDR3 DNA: TGTGCCAGCAGTGGCACTAGCGGGTGGGCCTACAATGAGCAGTTCTTC. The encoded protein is CASSGTSGWAYNEQFF.

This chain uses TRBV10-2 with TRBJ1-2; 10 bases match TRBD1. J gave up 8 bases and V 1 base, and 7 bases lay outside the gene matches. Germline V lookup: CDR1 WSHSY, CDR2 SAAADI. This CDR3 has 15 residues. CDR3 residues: CASSEWDRGEMGYTF. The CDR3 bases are TGCGCCAGCAGTGAGTGGGACAGGGGAGAGATGGGCTACACCTTC.

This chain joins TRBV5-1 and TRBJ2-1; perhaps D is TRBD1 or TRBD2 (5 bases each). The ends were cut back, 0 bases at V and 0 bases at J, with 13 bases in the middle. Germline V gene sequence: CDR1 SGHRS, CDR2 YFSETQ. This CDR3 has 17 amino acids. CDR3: CASSLGGARSSYNEQFF. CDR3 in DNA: TGCGCCAGCAGCTTGGGAGGGGCCCGGAGCTCCTACAATGAGCAGTTCTTC.

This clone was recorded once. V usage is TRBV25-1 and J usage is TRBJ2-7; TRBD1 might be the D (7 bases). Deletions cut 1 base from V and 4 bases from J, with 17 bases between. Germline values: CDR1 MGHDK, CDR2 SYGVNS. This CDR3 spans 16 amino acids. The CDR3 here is CASSELGSGGLYEQYF. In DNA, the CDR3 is TGTGCCAGCAGTGAATTAGGGTCAGGGGGGTTATACGAGCAGTACTTC.

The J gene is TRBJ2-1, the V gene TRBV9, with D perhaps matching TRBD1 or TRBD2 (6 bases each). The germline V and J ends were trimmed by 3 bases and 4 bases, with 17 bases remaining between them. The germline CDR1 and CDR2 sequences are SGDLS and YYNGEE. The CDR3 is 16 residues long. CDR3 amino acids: CASSAKNRAGYNEQFF. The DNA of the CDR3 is TGTGCCAGCAGCGCGAAAAACAGGGCGGGATACAATGAGCAGTTCTTC.

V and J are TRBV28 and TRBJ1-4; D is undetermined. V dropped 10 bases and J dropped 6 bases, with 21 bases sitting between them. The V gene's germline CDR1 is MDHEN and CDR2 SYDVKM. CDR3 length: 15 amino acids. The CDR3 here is CAILPHSPSDEKLFF. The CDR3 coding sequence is TGTGCCATCCTCCCGCACAGTCCCAGTGATGAAAAACTGTTTTTT.

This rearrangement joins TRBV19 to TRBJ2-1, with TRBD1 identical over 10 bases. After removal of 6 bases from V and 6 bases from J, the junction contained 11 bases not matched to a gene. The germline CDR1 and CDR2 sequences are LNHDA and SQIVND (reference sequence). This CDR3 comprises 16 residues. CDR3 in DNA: TGTGCCAGTAGGGCCTCCGGGACAGGGGTTGGCAATGAGCAGTTCTTC. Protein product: CASRASGTGVGNEQFF.

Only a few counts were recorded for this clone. The chain's CDR3 is CASSLVMSGMWDTEAFF. DNA for the CDR3: TGTGCCAGCAGCTTAGTTATGAGTGGGATGTGGGACACTGAAGCTTTCTTT. The V gene is TRBV7-9, the J gene TRBJ1-1; no reliable D call. V lost 1 base and J 3 bases, leaving 18 bases between the germline ends. The V gene's germline CDR1 is SEHNR and CDR2 FQNEAQ (reference sequence). The CDR3 loop spans 17 amino acids.

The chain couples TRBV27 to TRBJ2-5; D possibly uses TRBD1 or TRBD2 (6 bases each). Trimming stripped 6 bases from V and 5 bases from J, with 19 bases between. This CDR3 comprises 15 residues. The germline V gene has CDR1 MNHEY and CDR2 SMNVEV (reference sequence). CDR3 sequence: CASSLIGGGGETQYF. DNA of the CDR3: TGTGCCAGCAGCCTAATAGGGGGAGGTGGGGAGACCCAGTACTTC.

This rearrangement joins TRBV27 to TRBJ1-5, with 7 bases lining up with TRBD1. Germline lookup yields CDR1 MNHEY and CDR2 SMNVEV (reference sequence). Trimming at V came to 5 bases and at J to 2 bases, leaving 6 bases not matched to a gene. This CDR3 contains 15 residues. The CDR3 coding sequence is TGTGCCAGCAGTCGCGGGACAGAAGGCAATCAGCCCCAGCATTTT. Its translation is CASSRGTEGNQPQHF.

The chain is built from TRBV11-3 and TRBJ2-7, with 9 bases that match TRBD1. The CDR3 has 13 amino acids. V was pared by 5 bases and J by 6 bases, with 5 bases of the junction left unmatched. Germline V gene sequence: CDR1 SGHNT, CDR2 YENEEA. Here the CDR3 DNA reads TGTGCCAGCAGCCTGGGGACAGGGACCGAGCAGTACTTC. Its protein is CASSLGTGTEQYF.

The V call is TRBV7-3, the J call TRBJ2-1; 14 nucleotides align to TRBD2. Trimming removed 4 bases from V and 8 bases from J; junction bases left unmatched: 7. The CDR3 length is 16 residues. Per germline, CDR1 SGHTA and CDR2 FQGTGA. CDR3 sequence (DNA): TGTGCCAGCAGCTACTTGGGACTAGCGGGAGCGGATGAGCAGTTCTTC. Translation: CASSYLGLAGADEQFF.